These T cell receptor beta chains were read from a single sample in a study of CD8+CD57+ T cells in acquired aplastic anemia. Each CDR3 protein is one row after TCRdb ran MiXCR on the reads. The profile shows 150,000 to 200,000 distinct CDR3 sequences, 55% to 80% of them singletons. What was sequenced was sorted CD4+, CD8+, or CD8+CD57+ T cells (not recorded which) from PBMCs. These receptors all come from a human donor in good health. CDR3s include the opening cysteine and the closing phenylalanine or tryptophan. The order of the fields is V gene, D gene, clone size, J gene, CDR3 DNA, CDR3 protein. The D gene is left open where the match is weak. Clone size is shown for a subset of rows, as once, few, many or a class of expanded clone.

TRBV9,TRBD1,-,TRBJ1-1,TGTGCCAGCAGCGTAGACGGACAGGGGGCGGATTCTGAAGCTTTCTTT,CASSVDGQGADSEAFF
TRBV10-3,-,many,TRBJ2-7,TGTGCCATCAGTGAGTCTATCTACGAGCAGTACTTC,CAISESIYEQYF
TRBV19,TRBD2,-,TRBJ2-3,TGTGCCAGTAGTAGACTAGCGGGGAGCACAGATACGCAGTATTTT,CASSRLAGSTDTQYF
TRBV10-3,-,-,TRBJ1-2,TGTGCCATCAGTGTGGCGAGGGGCTATGGCTACACCTTC,CAISVARGYGYTF
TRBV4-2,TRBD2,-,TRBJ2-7,TGTGCCAGCAGCCAAGATTGGGGGGGAAACGAGCAGTACTTC,CASSQDWGGNEQYF
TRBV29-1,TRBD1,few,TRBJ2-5,TGCAGCGCTAGGGACAGGGGCCTTAGGGAGACCCAGTACTTC,CSARDRGLRETQYF
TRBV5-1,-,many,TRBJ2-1,TGCGCCAGCAGCTTTGGCTACAATGAGCAGTTCTTC,CASSFGYNEQFF
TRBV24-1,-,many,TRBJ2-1,TGTGCCACCAGTGTTTCAGCTGAGCAGTTCTTC,CATSVSAEQFF
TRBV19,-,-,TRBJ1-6,TGTGCCAGTAGTATCATCGTGTCGTGGGACGAAAATTCACCCCTCCACTTT,CASSIIVSWDENSPLHF
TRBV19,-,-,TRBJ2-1,TGTGCCAGTAGTATATTTGGCATCGAGCAGTTCTTC,CASSIFGIEQFF
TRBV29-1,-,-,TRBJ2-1,TGCAGCGTCCTCGGGGATCTGGAGGAGGACGAGCAGTTCTTC,CSVLGDLEEDEQFF
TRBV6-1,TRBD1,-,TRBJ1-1,TGTGCCAGCAGTTACAGGACAGGGGATTTCACTGAAGCTTTCTTT,CASSYRTGDFTEAFF
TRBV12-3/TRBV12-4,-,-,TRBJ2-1,TGTGCCAGCAGTAGAACAGGGAGCTCCTACAATGAGCAGTTCTTC,CASSRTGSSYNEQFF
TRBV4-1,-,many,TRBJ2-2,TGCGCCAGCAGCCAAGTCACCGGGGAGCTGTTTTTT,CASSQVTGELFF
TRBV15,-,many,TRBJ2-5,TGTGCCACCAGCAGAGAGGATAGGGGGGGACCAGAGACCCAGTACTTC,CATSREDRGGPETQYF
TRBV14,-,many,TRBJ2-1,TGTGCCAGCAGCCAAGGACTACCACCGTTAACCTACAATGAGCAGTTCTTC,CASSQGLPPLTYNEQFF
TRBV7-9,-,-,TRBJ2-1,TGTGCCAGCAGCGTAGACAGTTCGAATGAGCAGTTCTTC,CASSVDSSNEQFF
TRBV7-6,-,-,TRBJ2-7,TGTGCCAGCAGCTTAGAACTGGGGGCTCACTACGAGCAGTACTTC,CASSLELGAHYEQYF
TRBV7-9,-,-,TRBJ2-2,TGTGCCAGCAGACTCCTCGGTACAGCGAACACCGGGGAGCTGTTTTTT,CASRLLGTANTGELFF
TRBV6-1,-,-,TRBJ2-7,TGTGCCAGCAGTCCGCGCTACGAGCAGTACTTC,CASSPRYEQYF